Following are 13 T cell receptor beta chains from one sample sequenced in a study of regulatory T cells in long-lasting Graves disease. Arm-PCR of CDR3 regions and iRepertoire HTBI primers were used to build TCR beta libraries. Each CDR3 protein is one row after TCRdb ran MiXCR on the multiplex PCR reads. Altogether 530,000 or so distinct CDR3 sequences are present, roughly 13% being singletons, with the ten largest covering about 9.1%. Time point described: newly diagnosed GD, antithyroid drugs for less than 3 months. PBMC RNA was the source of the TCR library. These data also formed part of another study, on T cells in Graves' hyperthyroidism and ophthalmopathy.

The specimen was peripheral blood mononuclear cells (PBMCs), collected at new diagnosis, from a patient treated with antithyroid drugs. Every receptor here comes from a man aged 25 to 45 with Graves disease.

Worth noting for this clonotype: Just one base apart from a much larger clone, this may be a read error. The J gene is TRBJ2-1, the V gene TRBV9, with 9 bases fitting TRBD1. This CDR3 has 16 amino acids. The V segment lost 3 bases and the J segment 2 bases; nucleotides outside the gene matches: 6. Germline-derived CDR1 and CDR2 are SGDLS and YYNGEE. CDR3 in DNA: TGTGCCAGCAGCGGCCCGGACAGGGGCCCCTACAATGAGCAGTTCTTC. Its translation: CASSGPDRGPYNEQFF.

This clonotype was counted ten times or more. The CDR3 reads CSGRTLNSGAFF. The DNA for the CDR3 is TGCAGCGGTCGGACGCTAAACTCTGGAGCTTTCTTT. This rearrangement joins TRBV29-1 to TRBJ1-1; D remains ambiguous. This CDR3 is 12 amino acids long. CDR1 is SQVTM and CDR2 is ANQGSEA in the germline V gene. Trimming removed 7 bases at V and 10 bases at J, with 19 bases between.

At least ten counts were recorded for this clonotype. The chain couples TRBV7-2 to TRBJ1-5, with D unclear. Trimming shortened V by 4 bases and J by 0 bases, and 4 bases separated the two germline ends. The CDR3 extends over 13 amino acids. Looked up from germline, CDR1 is SGHTA and CDR2 is FQGNSA. CDR3 sequence reads: CASSWDSNQPQHF. CDR3 bases: TGTGCCAGCAGCTGGGATAGCAATCAGCCCCAGCATTTT. Variable domain in full (rest from reference TRBV7-2 and TRBJ1-5): GAGVSQSPSNKVTEKGKDVELRCDPISGHTALYWYRQSLGQGLEFLIYFQGNSAPDKSGLPSDRFSAERTGGSVSTLTIQRTQQEDSAVYLCASSWDSNQPQHFGDGTRLSIL.

This clonotype was counted many times. The chain has TRBV7-2 and TRBJ2-1; 12 bases fit TRBD2. This CDR3 is 15 amino acids long. CDR1 is SGHTA and CDR2 is FQGNSA in the germline V gene. J lost 6 bases, V lost 6 bases, and 6 bases had no gene match. Here the CDR3 reads CASRATSGSLNEQFF. CDR3 DNA sequence: TGTGCCAGCAGGGCGACTAGCGGGAGTCTCAATGAGCAGTTCTTC.

This clonotype was seen many times. The chain couples TRBV9 to TRBJ1-1; perhaps TRBD1 as D (5 bases). The CDR3 spans 15 residues. Trimming pared 0 bases from V and 1 base from J, leaving 10 bases between. CDR1 and CDR2 from the germline V gene are SGDLS and YYNGEE. The CDR3 spells CASSVGGARNTEAFF. DNA for the CDR3: TGTGCCAGCAGCGTAGGAGGGGCGCGGAACACTGAAGCTTTCTTT.

At least ten counts were recorded for this clonotype. In DNA, the CDR3 is TGTGCCAGCAGTTCTCGTGGCGGGAGAGTCACAGATACGCAGTATTTT. Its protein product is CASSSRGGRVTDTQYF. The genes are TRBV28 and TRBJ2-3; 7 nucleotides match TRBD2. The CDR3 runs 16 residues. V lost 4 bases, J lost 2 bases, and 9 bases stayed unmatched. Germline V gene sequence: CDR1 MDHEN, CDR2 SYDVKM.

This clonotype was found many times. This chain uses TRBV6-1 with TRBJ2-3, with TRBD1 identical over 9 bases. This CDR3 spans 15 amino acids. The germline CDR1 and CDR2 sequences are MNHNS and SASEGT. J was trimmed by 2 bases and V by 6 bases; bases with no gene match: 6. Here the CDR3 DNA reads TGTGCCAGCAGCCCGCGACAGGGGGTCACAGATACGCAGTATTTT. Residues: CASSPRQGVTDTQYF.

This clonotype occurred many times. J is TRBJ2-1 and V is TRBV11-2, with D hard to call. The V and J ends lost 3 bases and 5 bases respectively, with 5 bases between them. CDR3 length: 12 residues. CDR1 is SGHAT and CDR2 is FQNNGV in the germline V gene. The CDR3 nucleotides read TGTGCCAGCAGCTTCCAGGACAATGAGCAGTTCTTC. Protein: CASSFQDNEQFF.

In this sample, this clonotype turned up many times. This chain joins TRBV12-3 or TRBV12-4 and TRBJ2-1; perhaps TRBD2 as D (6 bases). This CDR3 is 14 amino acids long. Trimming took 7 bases from V and 2 from J, leaving 12 bases between them. The CDR3 reads CASNSGVAYNEQFF. The CDR3 DNA reads TGTGCCAGCAATAGCGGTGTTGCCTACAATGAGCAGTTCTTC.

The gene calls are TRBV9 and TRBJ2-1, with D possibly TRBD1 on 5 matching bases. V lost 3 bases to trimming and J lost 7 bases, with 11 bases between them. This CDR3 is built from 13 residues. The V gene's germline CDR1 is SGDLS and CDR2 YYNGEE. CDR3 nucleotides: TGTGCCAGCAGCGCCCTCAGGGAAAATGAGCAGTTCTTC. Its protein product is CASSALRENEQFF.

This clonotype was recorded many times. V gene TRBV5-1 combines with J gene TRBJ2-1; D gene uncertain. CDR1 is SGHRS and CDR2 is YFSETQ in the germline V gene. V was pared by 4 bases and J by 1 base, with 12 bases between. The CDR3 has 15 residues. CDR3 sequence (DNA): TGCGCCAGCAGCCCAGCTGGTGAGTCCTACAATGAGCAGTTCTTC. This translates into CASSPAGESYNEQFF. Full variable domain (rest looked up from reference TRBV5-1 and TRBJ2-1): KAGVTQTPRYLIKTRGQQVTLSCSPISGHRSVSWYQQTPGQGLQFLFEYFSETQRNKGNFPGRFSGRQFSNSRSEMNVSTLELGDSALYLCASSPAGESYNEQFFGPGTRLTVL.

The chain recombines TRBV7-8 with TRBJ2-1, with TRBD2 identical over 9 bases. The CDR3 sequence is 15 residues long. Germline V CDR1 and CDR2: SGHVS, FQNEAQ. The V and J ends lost 1 base and 9 bases, in that order; junction bases with no gene match: 7. CDR3 residues: CASSLVAGGPREQFF. DNA for the CDR3: TGTGCCAGCAGCTTAGTGGCGGGGGGGCCGCGTGAGCAGTTCTTC.

In this sample, this clonotype turned up a few times. The chain uses TRBV5-1 and TRBJ1-3, with D perhaps TRBD1 (6 bases). CDR3 size: 18 residues. V lost 0 bases and J lost 0, with 16 bases in between. Germline V gene sequence: CDR1 SGHRS, CDR2 YFSETQ. CDR3 loop: CASSLGRGGPSSGNTIYF. CDR3 DNA sequence: TGCGCCAGCAGCTTGGGTAGGGGGGGGCCCAGCTCTGGAAACACCATATATTTT.